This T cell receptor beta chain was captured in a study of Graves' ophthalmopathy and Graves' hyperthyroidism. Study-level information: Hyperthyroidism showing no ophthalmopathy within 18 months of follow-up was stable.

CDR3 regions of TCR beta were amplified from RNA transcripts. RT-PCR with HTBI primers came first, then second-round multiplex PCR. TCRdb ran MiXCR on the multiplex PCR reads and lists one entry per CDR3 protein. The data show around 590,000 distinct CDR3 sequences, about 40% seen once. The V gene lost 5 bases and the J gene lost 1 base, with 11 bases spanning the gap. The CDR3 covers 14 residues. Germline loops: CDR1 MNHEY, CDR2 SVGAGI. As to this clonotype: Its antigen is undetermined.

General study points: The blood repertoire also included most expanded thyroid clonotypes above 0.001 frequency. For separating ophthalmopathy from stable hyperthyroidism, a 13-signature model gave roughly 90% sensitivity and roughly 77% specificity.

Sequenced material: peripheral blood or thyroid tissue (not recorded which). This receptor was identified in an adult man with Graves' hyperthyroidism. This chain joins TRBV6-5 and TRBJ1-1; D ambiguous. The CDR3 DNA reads TGTGCCAGCAGTCCCCGAAGCCGGAACACTGAAGCTTTCTTT. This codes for CASSPRSRNTEAFF.